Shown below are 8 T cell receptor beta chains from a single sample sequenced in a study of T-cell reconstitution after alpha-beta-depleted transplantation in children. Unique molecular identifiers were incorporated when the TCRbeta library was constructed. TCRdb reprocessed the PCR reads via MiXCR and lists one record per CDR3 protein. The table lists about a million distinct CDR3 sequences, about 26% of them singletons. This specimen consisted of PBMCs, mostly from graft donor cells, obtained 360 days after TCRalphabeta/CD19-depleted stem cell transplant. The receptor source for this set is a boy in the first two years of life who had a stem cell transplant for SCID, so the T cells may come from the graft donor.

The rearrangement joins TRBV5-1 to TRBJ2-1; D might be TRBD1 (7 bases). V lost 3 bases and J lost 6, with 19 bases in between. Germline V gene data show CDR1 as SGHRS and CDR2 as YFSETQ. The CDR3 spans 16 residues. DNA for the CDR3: TGCGCCAGCAGCTCGGAGGGACAGCCTTTCTTCAATGAGCAGTTCTTC. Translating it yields CASSSEGQPFFNEQFF.

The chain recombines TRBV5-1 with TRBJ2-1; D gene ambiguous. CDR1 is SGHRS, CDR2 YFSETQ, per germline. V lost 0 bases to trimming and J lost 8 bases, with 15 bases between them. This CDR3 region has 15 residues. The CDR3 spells CASSLALATPHEQFF. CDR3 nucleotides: TGCGCCAGCAGCTTGGCGCTCGCCACCCCCCATGAGCAGTTCTTC.

For the CDR3, the DNA is TGTGCCAGCAGTTACGGCCACGGATCAGGAAACACCATATATTTT. It codes for CASSYGHGSGNTIYF. The chain recombines TRBV6-5 with TRBJ1-3, with D hard to call. CDR3 size: 15 residues. Trimming stripped 2 bases from V and 4 bases from J, with 12 bases between. Germline V CDR1 and CDR2: MNHEY, SVGAGI.

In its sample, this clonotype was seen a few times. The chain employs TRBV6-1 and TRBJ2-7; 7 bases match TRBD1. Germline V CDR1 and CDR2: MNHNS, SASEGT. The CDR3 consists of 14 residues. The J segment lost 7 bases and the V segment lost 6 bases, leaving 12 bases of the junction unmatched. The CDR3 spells CASSVRGLLGEQYF. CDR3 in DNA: TGTGCCAGCAGCGTGAGGGGGCTACTTGGTGAGCAGTACTTC.

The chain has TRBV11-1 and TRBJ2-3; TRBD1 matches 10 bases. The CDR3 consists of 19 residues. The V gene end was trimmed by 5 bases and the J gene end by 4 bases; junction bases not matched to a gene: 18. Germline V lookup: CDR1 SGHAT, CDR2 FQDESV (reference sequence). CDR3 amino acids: CASSASPPRDRGGADTQYF. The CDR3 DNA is TGTGCCAGCAGCGCCAGTCCCCCCAGGGACAGGGGTGGAGCAGATACGCAGTATTTT.

CDR3 in amino acids: CASSPSTLHTQYF. CDR3 nucleotides: TGTGCCAGCAGCCCGTCGACACTCCATACGCAGTATTTT. The V and J genes are TRBV9 and TRBJ2-3; D not resolved. The CDR3 has 13 amino acids. V was shortened by 4 bases and J by 7 bases, with 13 bases between the two germline ends. Looked up from germline, CDR1 is SGDLS and CDR2 is YYNGEE.

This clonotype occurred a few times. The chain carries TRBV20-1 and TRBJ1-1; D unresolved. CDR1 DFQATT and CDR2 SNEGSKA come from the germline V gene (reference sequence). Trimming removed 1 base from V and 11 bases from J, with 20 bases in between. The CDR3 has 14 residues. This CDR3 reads CSARGSLRRVAAFF. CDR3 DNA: TGCAGTGCTAGAGGATCCCTTCGAAGGGTGGCGGCTTTCTTT.

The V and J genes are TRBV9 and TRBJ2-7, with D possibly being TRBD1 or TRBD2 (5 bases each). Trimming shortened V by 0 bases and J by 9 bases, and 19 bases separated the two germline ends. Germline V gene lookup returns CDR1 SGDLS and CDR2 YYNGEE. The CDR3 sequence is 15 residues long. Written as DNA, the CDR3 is TGTGCCAGCAGCGTAGAGGGGACGGGGCTCAGCGGGCAGTACTTC. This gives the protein CASSVEGTGLSGQYF.